The 19 T cell receptor beta chains given below trace back to one sample, sequenced in a study of CD8 T cells in ankylosing spondylitis. TCRdb redid the calling of the 5' RACE reads with MiXCR, one entry per CDR3 protein. The sample has under 300,000 distinct CDR3 sequences; around 9.1% are singletons. Sequencing was done on a sample of blood, either unsorted or a sorted T cell fraction (not recorded which). The receptors derive from a male donor with ankylosing spondylitis or in good health (not recorded which).

This clonotype was recorded at least ten times. V gene TRBV20-1 combines with J gene TRBJ1-4, with D possibly matching TRBD1 (6 bases). This CDR3 region has 14 residues. Germline V gene lookup returns CDR1 DFQATT and CDR2 SNEGSKA (reference sequence). V gave up 3 bases and J gave up 7 bases, with 15 bases separating them. Here the CDR3 reads CSARLQGGGEKLFF. CDR3 DNA: TGCAGTGCTAGGCTACAGGGAGGTGGTGAAAAACTGTTTTTT.

This clonotype was counted many times. This rearrangement joins TRBV29-1 to TRBJ2-2, with 7 bases matching TRBD1. There are 14 residues in the CDR3. Per the germline V gene, CDR1 is SQVTM and CDR2 is ANQGSEA. Germline trimming cut 7 bases from V and 1 base from J; bases unmatched to any gene: 6. CDR3 loop: CSAATGVNTGELFF. CDR3 DNA: TGCAGCGCCGCAACAGGGGTGAACACCGGGGAGCTGTTTTTT.

This clonotype was recorded many times. The chain couples TRBV4-1 to TRBJ1-1; D gene unclear. Between the trimmed V and J ends, which lost 0 bases and 1 base, there was a span of 6 bases. CDR1 MGHRA and CDR2 YSYEKL come from the germline V gene. CDR3 length: 14 residues. CDR3 nucleotides: TGCGCCAGCAGCCAAGAACCCGGGAACACTGAAGCTTTCTTT. The encoded protein is CASSQEPGNTEAFF.

This clonotype was counted at least ten times. V usage is TRBV18 and J usage is TRBJ1-2, with D possibly matching TRBD1 (6 bases). The V and J ends lost 6 bases and 3 bases respectively, with 14 bases between them. The CDR3 has 14 amino acids. The germline CDR1 and CDR2 sequences are KGHSH and LQKENI. The CDR3 loop is CASSPGAGDYGYTF. For the CDR3, the DNA is TGTGCCAGCTCGCCAGGGGCCGGCGACTATGGCTACACCTTC.

This clonotype showed up many times. The gene calls are TRBV25-1 and TRBJ1-2, with D possibly TRBD1 on 5 matching bases. The length of the CDR3 is 15 residues. The germline V gene encodes CDR1 MGHDK and CDR2 SYGVNS. The V end was cut by 1 base, the J end by 0 bases, with 9 bases between. The CDR3 DNA follows: TGTGCCAGCAGTGAATGGGGGGGATCTAACTATGGCTACACCTTC. Protein product: CASSEWGGSNYGYTF.

This clonotype has ten or more counts. The chain couples TRBV29-1 to TRBJ2-3; D may be TRBD2 (6 bases). CDR3 size: 14 residues. Trimming pared 4 bases from V and 2 bases from J, leaving 13 bases between. Per the germline V gene, CDR1 is SQVTM and CDR2 is ANQGSEA. CDR3: CSVVHSGPTDTQYF. CDR3 DNA sequence: TGCAGCGTTGTACACAGCGGGCCCACAGATACGCAGTATTTT.

Ten or more counts support this clonotype. The chain combines TRBV20-1 with TRBJ2-5, with TRBD1 as a possible D gene (5 bases). Germline V lookup: CDR1 DFQATT, CDR2 SNEGSKA (reference sequence). Deletions cut 0 bases from V and 1 base from J, with 9 bases between. This CDR3 contains 14 residues. CDR3 nucleotides: TGCAGTGCTAGAGAAGACAGTCCCCAAGAGACCCAGTACTTC. Translating it yields CSAREDSPQETQYF.

This clonotype was detected ten times or more. The rearrangement joins TRBV20-1 to TRBJ1-2; 7 bases are a match to TRBD1. V dropped 3 bases and J dropped 3; count of bases not matched to a gene: 10. This CDR3 has 15 residues. CDR1 is DFQATT and CDR2 is SNEGSKA in the germline V gene (reference sequence). The CDR3 DNA follows: TGCAGTGCTAGTGAGACAGGGATTATGGACTATGGCTACACCTTC. Translated: CSASETGIMDYGYTF.

The sample holds a few counts of this clonotype. DNA of the CDR3: TGTGCCAGCAGTTTCGGACAGGGGATAGAGGAGACCCAGTACTTC. The encoded protein is CASSFGQGIEETQYF. This chain joins TRBV12-3 or TRBV12-4 and TRBJ2-5; 9 bases fit TRBD1. Unmatched junction bases numbered 7, after V lost 3 bases and J lost 5 bases. This CDR3 is built from 15 residues.

The genes are TRBV5-1 and TRBJ2-1; the match to TRBD2 covers 10 bases. The V and J ends lost 1 base and 7 bases, in that order; junction bases with no gene match: 8. This CDR3 is built from 16 residues. CDR1 is SGHRS, CDR2 YFSETQ, per germline. The CDR3 DNA reads as TGCGCCAGCAGCTTGTCAGCGGGGGGGCTTCTGAATGAGCAGTTCTTC. This codes for CASSLSAGGLLNEQFF.

In this sample, this clonotype turned up a few times. The chain recombines TRBV5-6 with TRBJ1-5; 9 bases map to TRBD1. The CDR3 totals 15 residues. V trimming: 4 bases; J trimming: 2 bases; junction bases outside the gene matches: 4. Germline CDR1 and CDR2: SGHDT and YYEEEE. CDR3 sequence: CASSAGQGRNQPQHF. CDR3 nucleotide sequence: TGTGCCAGCAGCGCCGGACAGGGGCGCAATCAGCCCCAGCATTTT.

This clonotype was recorded at least ten times. CDR3: CASSELGRAYNEQFF. In DNA form, the CDR3 reads TGTGCCAGCAGTGAACTGGGGAGGGCCTACAATGAGCAGTTCTTC. The chain has TRBV25-1 and TRBJ2-1, with TRBD2 identical over 7 bases. The CDR3 sequence is 15 residues long. Germline V gene sequence: CDR1 MGHDK, CDR2 SYGVNS. Trimming at V came to 2 bases and at J to 2 bases, leaving 3 bases not matched to a gene. Full variable domain (remainder filled in from reference TRBV25-1 and TRBJ2-1): EADIYQTPRYLVIGTGKKITLECSQTMGHDKMYWYQQDPGMELHLIHYSYGVNSTEKGDLSSESTVSRIRTEHFPLTLESARPSHTSQYLCASSELGRAYNEQFFGPGTRLTVL.

This clonotype has only a few counts. A junction end diverges from the germline sequence, so it may reflect a read error. The chain has TRBV20-1 and TRBJ2-1; weak D call: TRBD2 (7 bases). Germline CDR1 reads DFQATT; CDR2 reads SNEGSKA (reference sequence). The CDR3 extends over 17 amino acids. Here the CDR3 reads CCARDRGREGGYNEQFF. The CDR3 nucleotides read TGCTGTGCTAGAGATCGGGGTAGGGAGGGGGGGTACAATGAGCAGTTCTTC.

Only one count was recorded for this clonotype. The rearrangement links TRBV6-2 or TRBV6-3 to TRBJ2-1; D not resolved. The CDR3 contains 15 residues. CDR1 is MNHEY and CDR2 is SVGEGT in the germline V gene. The V end was cut by 3 bases, the J end by 2 bases, with 11 bases between. The CDR3 sequence: CASSYSATPYNEQFF. For the CDR3, the DNA is TGTGCCAGCAGTTATTCGGCCACCCCCTACAATGAGCAGTTCTTC.

The sample holds one count of this clonotype. It may be a read error: a sequence one base away is much more abundant. The chain uses TRBV20-1 and TRBJ2-5, with D possibly TRBD2 on 5 matching bases. Germline assignment: CDR1 DFQATT and CDR2 SNEGSKA (reference sequence). This CDR3 has 13 amino acids. Between the trimmed V and J ends, which lost 4 bases and 5 bases, there was a span of 14 bases. The DNA for the CDR3 is TGCAGTGCTACGCGGGCGCAGCAGGAGACCCAGTACTTC. Its translation is CSATRAQQETQYF.

This clonotype has a count of ten or more. The chain links TRBV20-1 to TRBJ2-5; TRBD2 is a possible D gene (7 bases). Deletions cut 4 bases from V and 6 bases from J, with 15 bases between. Germline CDR1 DFQATT, CDR2 SNEGSKA (reference sequence). The CDR3 loop spans 13 amino acids. The CDR3 sequence is CSAIRGGEKTQYF. The CDR3 DNA reads as TGCAGTGCTATTAGGGGGGGCGAGAAGACCCAGTACTTC.

The chain uses TRBV18 and TRBJ2-7; D may match TRBD1 or TRBD2 (5 bases each). The CDR3 runs to 13 residues. V dropped 5 bases and J dropped 3 bases, with 11 bases sitting between them. Germline V CDR1 and CDR2: KGHSH, LQKENI. CDR3: CASSAGTIYEQYF. CDR3 DNA sequence: TGTGCCAGCTCAGCCGGGACCATCTACGAGCAGTACTTC.

This clonotype was counted ten times or more. The V gene is TRBV7-2, the J gene TRBJ2-5; 8 nucleotides match TRBD2. CDR1 is SGHTA and CDR2 is FQGNSA in the germline V gene. The CDR3 extends over 15 amino acids. The V segment lost 5 bases and the J segment 1 base; nucleotides outside the gene matches: 6. CDR3 in amino acids: CASSTSGVAQETQYF. DNA of the CDR3: TGTGCCAGCAGCACTAGCGGAGTTGCCCAAGAGACCCAGTACTTC.

The rearrangement joins TRBV23-1 to TRBJ2-1; the D is unclear. TRBV23-1 falls under the ORF class, with uncertain function. V was trimmed by 8 bases and J by 10 bases, leaving 18 bases between them. The CDR3 is made up of 13 amino acids. The CDR3 DNA reads as TGCGCCAGCCGTTCCTCCCGGCAATGGGAGCAGTTCTTC. This sequence encodes CASRSSRQWEQFF.